What follows are 12 T cell receptor beta chains derived from one specimen sequenced in a study of blood T cell repertoires in COVID-19. The assay was immunoSEQ multiplex PCR, and TCRdb's table has in-frame clones only and misses some. Of around 450,000 clones in the sample, around 90% were seen once. Sample: PBMCs or T cells enriched from blood (not recorded which). The receptors stem from a man between 18 and 35 years old who had recovered from COVID-19.

The genes are TRBV2 and TRBJ1-1, with TRBD1 matching 11 bases. Germline V gene data show CDR1 as SNHLY and CDR2 as FYNNEI. The CDR3 length is 10 residues. After removal of 9 bases from V and 11 bases from J, the junction contained 2 bases not matched to a gene. CDR3 region: CARGQGAAFF. The CDR3, as DNA: TGTGCCAGAGGACAGGGGGCTGCTTTCTTT.

The chain uses TRBV10-3 and TRBJ1-3, with D perhaps TRBD1 (6 bases). The germline V gene has CDR1 ENHRY and CDR2 SYGVKD. Trimming pared 0 bases from V and 0 bases from J, leaving 15 bases between. The CDR3 sequence is 18 residues long. CDR3 DNA: TGTGCCATCAGTGAGTCACTCCCTGGACAGTCCTCTGGAAACACCATATATTTT. It specifies CAISESLPGQSSGNTIYF.

V gene TRBV24-1 combines with J gene TRBJ2-7; TRBD1 is a possible D gene (6 bases). Trimming pared 4 bases from V and 2 bases from J, leaving 29 bases between. Germline V gene sequence: CDR1 KGHDR, CDR2 SFDVKD. This CDR3 contains 20 residues. The CDR3 DNA follows: TGTGCCACCAGTGACTCCCCTCTACGCGACGACAGGCACCCCACCTACGAGCAGTACTTC. It specifies CATSDSPLRDDRHPTYEQYF.

V gene TRBV28 combines with J gene TRBJ2-5; 9 bases match TRBD2. V trimming: 3 bases; J trimming: 4 bases; junction bases outside the gene matches: 21. The CDR3 consists of 20 residues. Per the germline V gene, CDR1 is MDHEN and CDR2 is SYDVKM. DNA for the CDR3: TGTGCCAGCAGTTTGAGTGGTCGTTGGGCTAGCGGGATCGTCGGAGAGACCCAGTACTTC. It encodes CASSLSGRWASGIVGETQYF. Supplemented by reference TRBV28 and TRBJ2-5, the full variable domain reads DVKVTQSSRYLVKRTGEKVFLECVQDMDHENMFWYRQDPGLGLRLIYFSYDVKMKEKGDIPEGYSVSREKKERFSLILESASTNQTSMYLCASSLSGRWASGIVGETQYFGPGTRLLVL.

The chain combines TRBV18 with TRBJ2-1, with 7 bases identical to TRBD2. Germline-derived CDR1 and CDR2 are KGHSH and LQKENI. Losses at the gene ends were 5 bases for V and 7 bases for J; bases not matched to a gene: 14. This CDR3 contains 16 residues. In DNA form, the CDR3 reads TGTGCCAGCTCAACTCGGGGGAGCGGGATGTGGAATGAGCAGTTCTTC. Translated, it gives CASSTRGSGMWNEQFF.

The chain recombines TRBV2 with TRBJ1-6; 8 nucleotides match TRBD1. The germline V gene encodes CDR1 SNHLY and CDR2 FYNNEI. The CDR3 sequence is 16 residues long. After removal of 7 bases from V and 5 bases from J, the junction contained 10 bases not matched to a gene. The CDR3 coding sequence is TGTGCCAGCATTACCGGGACAGGCTTTAATAATTCACCCCTCCACTTT. Its protein is CASITGTGFNNSPLHF.

V is TRBV10-2 and J is TRBJ1-6, with D possibly being TRBD1 (5 bases). Trimming removed 7 bases from V and 3 bases from J, with 13 bases in between. Per germline, CDR1 WSHSY and CDR2 SAAADI. This CDR3 contains 15 residues. The CDR3 nucleotides read TGCGCCAGCAATGGAGGGGCGGGCTATAATTCACCCCTCCACTTT. Translated: CASNGGAGYNSPLHF.

This clone was picked up one time. This chain uses TRBV3-1 (or the pseudogene TRBV3-2) with TRBJ1-1; TRBD1 aligns across 7 bases. The CDR3 length is 13 residues. In germline, CDR1 is LGHDT, CDR2 YNNKEL (reference sequence). V shed 3 bases and J 8 bases; nucleotides not matched to a gene: 6. The CDR3 DNA sequence: TGTGCCAGCAGCCAGTTTAACAGGGGAGAAGCTTTCTTT. This encodes CASSQFNRGEAFF.

This chain uses TRBV20-1 with TRBJ1-2; a weak D match, TRBD1 (6 bases). Germline values: CDR1 DFQATT, CDR2 SNEGSKA (reference sequence). This CDR3 contains 13 residues. The germline V and J ends were trimmed by 3 bases and 5 bases, with 13 bases remaining between them. CDR3 amino acids: CSASVSGTYGYTF. DNA of the CDR3: TGCAGTGCTAGTGTAAGCGGGACATATGGCTACACCTTC.

DNA of the CDR3: TGCGCCAGCAGCGGGGTAGCGGGAGTGGAGACCCAGTACTTC. Its protein product is CASSGVAGVETQYF. V is TRBV5-1 and J is TRBJ2-5; 9 bases agree with TRBD2. After removal of 4 bases from V and 5 bases from J, the junction contained 6 bases not matched to a gene. This CDR3 is 14 amino acids long. In germline, CDR1 is SGHRS, CDR2 YFSETQ.

The V and J genes are TRBV27 and TRBJ1-1; perhaps TRBD1 as D (6 bases). CDR1 and CDR2 (germline): MNHEY, SMNVEV (reference sequence). The CDR3 contains 18 residues. V lost 4 bases and J lost 0, with 21 bases in between. The CDR3 region is CASSWPPAGALMNTEAFF. CDR3 DNA: TGTGCCAGCAGTTGGCCCCCCGCAGGGGCCCTTATGAACACTGAAGCTTTCTTT.

This chain connects TRBV25-1 to TRBJ2-1, with 10 bases lining up with TRBD2. The CDR3 extends over 16 amino acids. Per the germline V gene, CDR1 is MGHDK and CDR2 is SYGVNS. With 4 bases clipped from V and 5 bases from J, the junction kept 8 bases outside the gene matches. This CDR3 is CASSAFTSGKDNEQFF. The CDR3 bases are TGTGCCAGCAGTGCGTTTACTAGCGGGAAAGACAATGAGCAGTTCTTC.